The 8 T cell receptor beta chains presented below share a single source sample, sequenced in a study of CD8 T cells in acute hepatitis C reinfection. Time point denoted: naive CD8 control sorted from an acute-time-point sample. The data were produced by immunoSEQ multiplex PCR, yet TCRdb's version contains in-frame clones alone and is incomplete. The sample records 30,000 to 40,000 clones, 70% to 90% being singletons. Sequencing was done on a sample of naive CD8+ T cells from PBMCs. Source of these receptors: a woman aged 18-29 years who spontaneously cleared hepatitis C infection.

CDR3 sequence reads: CASTVWGEWSYNEQFF. Here the CDR3 DNA reads TGTGCCAGCACCGTTTGGGGGGAGTGGTCCTACAATGAGCAGTTCTTC. This rearrangement joins TRBV5-8 to TRBJ2-1; TRBD2 is a possible D gene (6 bases). Trimming removed 6 bases at V and 1 base at J, with 17 bases between. From germline, CDR1 is SGHTS and CDR2 YDEGEE. The CDR3 runs to 16 residues.

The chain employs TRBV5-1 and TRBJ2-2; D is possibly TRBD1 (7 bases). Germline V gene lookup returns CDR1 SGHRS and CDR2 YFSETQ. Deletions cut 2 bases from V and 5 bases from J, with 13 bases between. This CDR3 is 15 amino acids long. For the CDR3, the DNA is TGCGCCAGCAGCTTAGGGCCAGGGGGGACCGGGGAGCTGTTTTTT. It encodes CASSLGPGGTGELFF.

This chain's CDR3 is CASSIRLAGELQNTDTQYF. CDR3 in DNA: TGTGCCAGTAGTATACGCCTAGCGGGAGAGCTTCAAAACACAGATACGCAGTATTTT. This sequence joins TRBV19 and TRBJ2-3; 10 nucleotides line up with TRBD2. Losses at the gene ends were 2 bases for V and 2 bases for J; bases not matched to a gene: 13. Germline V gene lookup returns CDR1 LNHDA and CDR2 SQIVND (reference sequence). This CDR3 contains 19 residues.

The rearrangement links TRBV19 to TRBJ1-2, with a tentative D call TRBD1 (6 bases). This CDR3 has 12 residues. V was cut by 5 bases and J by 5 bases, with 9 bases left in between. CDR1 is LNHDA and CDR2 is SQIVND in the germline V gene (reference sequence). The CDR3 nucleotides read TGTGCCAGTAGTTTGACAGGTTATGGCTACACCTTC. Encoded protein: CASSLTGYGYTF.

This CDR3 is CASSSGVSGYTDTQYF. CDR3 coding DNA: TGTGCCAGCAGCTCCGGGGTGAGCGGGTACACAGATACGCAGTATTTT. The gene calls are TRBV7-3 and TRBJ2-3; D is possibly TRBD2 (6 bases). Trimming removed 4 bases at V and 2 bases at J, with 16 bases between. There are 16 residues in the CDR3. Germline CDR1 SGHTA, CDR2 FQGTGA.

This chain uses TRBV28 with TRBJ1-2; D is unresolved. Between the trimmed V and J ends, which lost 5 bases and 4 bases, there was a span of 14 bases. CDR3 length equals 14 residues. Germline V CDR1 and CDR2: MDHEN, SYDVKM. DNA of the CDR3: TGTGCCAGCAGTCCGTGGACTCTTGGCTATGGCTACACCTTC. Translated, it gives CASSPWTLGYGYTF.

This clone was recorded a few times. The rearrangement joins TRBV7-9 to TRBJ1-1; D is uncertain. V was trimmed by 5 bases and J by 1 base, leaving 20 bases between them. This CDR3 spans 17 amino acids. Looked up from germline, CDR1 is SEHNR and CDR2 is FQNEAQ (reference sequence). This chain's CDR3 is CASSALTLPAGNTEAFF. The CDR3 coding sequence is TGTGCCAGCAGCGCACTGACACTCCCGGCGGGGAACACTGAAGCTTTCTTT.

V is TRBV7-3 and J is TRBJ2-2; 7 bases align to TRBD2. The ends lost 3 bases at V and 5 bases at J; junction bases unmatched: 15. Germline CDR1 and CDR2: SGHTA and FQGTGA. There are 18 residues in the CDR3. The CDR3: CASSLGPDGDYYTGELFF. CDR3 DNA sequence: TGTGCCAGCAGCTTGGGCCCAGATGGGGACTACTATACCGGGGAGCTGTTTTTT.